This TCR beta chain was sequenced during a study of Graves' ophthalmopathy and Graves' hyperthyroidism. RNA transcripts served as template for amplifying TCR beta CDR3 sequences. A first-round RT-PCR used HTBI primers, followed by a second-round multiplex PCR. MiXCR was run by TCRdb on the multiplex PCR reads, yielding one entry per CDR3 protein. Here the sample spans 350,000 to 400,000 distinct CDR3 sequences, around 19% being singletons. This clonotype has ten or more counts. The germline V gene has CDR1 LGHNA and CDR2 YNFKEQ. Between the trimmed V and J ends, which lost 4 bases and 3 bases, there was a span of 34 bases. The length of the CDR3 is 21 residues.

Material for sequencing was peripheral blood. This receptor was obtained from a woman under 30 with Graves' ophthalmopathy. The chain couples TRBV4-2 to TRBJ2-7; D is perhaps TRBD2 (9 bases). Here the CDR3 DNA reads TGTGCCAGCAGCCCAAGAACCGGACAGGGCGCGCAGTGGACTAGCGTCTACGAGCAGTACTTC. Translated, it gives CASSPRTGQGAQWTSVYEQYF.